This is a list of T cell receptor beta chains from one sample in a study of CD8+ T cells in alopecia areata. Generated by immunoSEQ multiplex PCR, the TCRdb table keeps only in-frame clones and is missing some. The sample has around 300,000 clones, approximately 60% seen once; the top ten hold 0.75% to 0.95%. The starting material was CD4+ T cells sorted from blood, obtained at week 52, from a patient treated with tofacitinib. The origin of the receptors is a human donor with alopecia areata. CDR3s include the opening cysteine and the closing phenylalanine or tryptophan. The order of the fields is clone size, J gene, V gene, D gene, CDR3 DNA, CDR3 protein. D genes are given only for firm matches. Clone size is stated in some rows and not others, as once, few, many or a class when expanded.

>-|TRBJ2-3|TRBV6-5|TRBD1
TGTGCCAGCAGATTACAGGGGGCGGGCACAGATACGCAGTATTTT
CASRLQGAGTDTQYF
>-|TRBJ2-5|TRBV10-3|TRBD1
TGTGCCATCAGCTCCGCCGGGACAGGGGGCGGGGAGACCCAGTACTTC
CAISSAGTGGGETQYF
>-|TRBJ1-2|TRBV28|-
TGTGCCAGCACCCCGGGGGGGACGGATGGCTACACCTTC
CASTPGGTDGYTF
>-|TRBJ1-3|TRBV29-1|-
TGCAGCGTTGCCCCCTCTTTCTCTGGAAACACCATATATTTT
CSVAPSFSGNTIYF
>few|TRBJ1-5|TRBV30|-
TGTGCCTGGAGGGACTCATGGGGCAATCAGCCCCAGCATTTT
CAWRDSWGNQPQHF
>-|TRBJ1-1|TRBV29-1|-
TGCAGCGTTGCCTTTTGGGGCGAAAACACTGAAGCTTTCTTT
CSVAFWGENTEAFF
>once|TRBJ2-6|TRBV7-2|-
TGTGCCAGCAGCTCACAGAGCTCTGGGGCCAACGTCCTGACTTTC
CASSSQSSGANVLTF
>-|TRBJ2-7|TRBV25-1|TRBD1
TGTGCCAGCAGTCCCCCGGGACAGGGTTCCTACGAGCAGTACTTC
CASSPPGQGSYEQYF
>-|TRBJ2-7|TRBV29-1|TRBD1
TGCAGCGTTGAAGATCGGACAGGGCCCTCCTACGAGCAGTACTTC
CSVEDRTGPSYEQYF
>-|TRBJ2-5|TRBV15|-
TGTGCCACCAGCAGAGGGAGTCGGGGGAACCAAGAGACCCAGTACTTC
CATSRGSRGNQETQYF
>-|TRBJ1-2|TRBV6-5|-
TGTGCCAGCAGTGGCACAGGTGGAAACTATGGCTACACCTTC
CASSGTGGNYGYTF
>few|TRBJ2-5|TRBV10-3|-
TGTGCCATCGCTCGGAACCAAGAGACCCAGTACTTC
CAIARNQETQYF
>-|TRBJ1-2|TRBV2|-
TGTGCCAGCAACCAGGGGAACTATGGCTACACCTTC
CASNQGNYGYTF
>-|TRBJ2-3|TRBV13|TRBD1
TGTGCCAGCAGCTCCCCGACAGGGCCCAGCACAGATACGCAGTATTTT
CASSSPTGPSTDTQYF
>few|TRBJ2-2|TRBV5-1|-
TGCGCCAGCAGCAAGGACCCTCTATACTCCGGCTCCCCACACACCGGGGAGCTGTTTTTT
CASSKDPLYSGSPHTGELFF
>-|TRBJ1-6|TRBV7-3|-
TGTGCCAGCAGTTCACAGGCCTCTCCGGGAAATTCACCCCTCCACTTT
CASSSQASPGNSPLHF
>-|TRBJ2-1|TRBV18|-
TGTGCCAGCTCACCCCCCTCGAAGAATGAGCAGTTCTTC
CASSPPSKNEQFF
>-|TRBJ1-2|TRBV29-1|-
TGCAGCGTTGGGGAGGGAAACTATGGCTACACCTTC
CSVGEGNYGYTF
>few|TRBJ1-1|TRBV29-1|-
TGCAGCGTTGTTCCGGGGGTGGGCACTGAAGCTTTCTTT
CSVVPGVGTEAFF
>-|TRBJ1-2|TRBV6-5|-
TGTGCCAGCAGTTACTCGGCAGGGATCCTCTATGGCTACACCTTC
CASSYSAGILYGYTF
>-|TRBJ2-3|TRBV4-2|TRBD1
TGTGCCAGCAGCCAAAAGGGGACAGGGGGGCGGACAGATACGCAGTATTTT
CASSQKGTGGRTDTQYF
>-|TRBJ2-5|TRBV20-1|-
TGCAGTGCCCGATGGGGTGAGACCCAGTACTTC
CSARWGETQYF
>-|TRBJ2-5|TRBV19|-
TGTGCCAGTAGTATGGGCGGAGGTGGAGAGACCCAGTACTTC
CASSMGGGGETQYF
>-|TRBJ2-5|TRBV19|TRBD1
TGTGCCAGCGGTACAGGGGCGACGGAGACCCAGTACTTC
CASGTGATETQYF
>few|TRBJ2-1|TRBV12-5|TRBD2
TGTGCTAGTGCCTTTAGCGGGGTCAGGAATGAGCAGTTCTTC
CASAFSGVRNEQFF
>-|TRBJ2-7|TRBV29-1|TRBD1
TGCAGCGTTGTTCCAGGGACAGCCACCTACGAGCAGTACTTC
CSVVPGTATYEQYF
>-|TRBJ1-1|TRBV9|-
TGTGCCAGCAGCAAAGGGGTGGAGAACACTGAAGCTTTCTTT
CASSKGVENTEAFF
>-|TRBJ2-1|TRBV30|-
TGTGCCTGGGAGCGGGACAGTAACAATGAGCAGTTCTTC
CAWERDSNNEQFF
>few|TRBJ2-7|TRBV29-1|-
TGCAGCGTTGAAGGGGGCGGACGTTTGGGAGAGCAGTACTTC
CSVEGGGRLGEQYF
>few|TRBJ1-6|TRBV5-1|-
TGCGCCAGCAGCTTGACGAATAATTCACCCCTCCACTTT
CASSLTNNSPLHF
>once|TRBJ1-2|TRBV5-1|-
TGCGCCAGCAGCCCAGGATTGGAGGGTGCTGGGGGCTACACCTTC
CASSPGLEGAGGYTF
>-|TRBJ1-1|TRBV30|-
TGTGCCTGGAGTGTAACTTTGGGTCAACTGAACACTGAAGCTTTCTTT
CAWSVTLGQLNTEAFF
>-|TRBJ2-2|TRBV7-9|-
TGTGCCAGCAGCCCGGACACCCCCGGGGAGCTGTTTTTT
CASSPDTPGELFF
>-|TRBJ1-5|TRBV18|TRBD1
TGTGCCAGCTCACCAGACGACAGGGTACTAACTCAGCCCCAGCATTTT
CASSPDDRVLTQPQHF
>-|TRBJ2-7|TRBV30|-
TGTGCCTGGAGTGTAATGGACTCTGACTTCTACGAGCAGTACTTC
CAWSVMDSDFYEQYF
>-|TRBJ2-7|TRBV20-1|-
TGCAGTGGGGGGACCCCCTACGAGCAGTACTTC
CSGGTPYEQYF
>-|TRBJ2-6|TRBV5-1|-
TGCGCCAGCAGATACACTGGGGCCAACGTCCTGACTTTC
CASRYTGANVLTF
>-|TRBJ2-3|TRBV5-6|TRBD1
TGTGCCAGCAGCCCTCTCCTACAGGGGCGCGGATCAGATACGCAGTATTTT
CASSPLLQGRGSDTQYF
>-|TRBJ2-7|TRBV30|TRBD2
TGTGCCTGGAGTGTAACGCTAGCGGGGTATGGTGAGCAGTACTTC
CAWSVTLAGYGEQYF
>few|TRBJ2-5|TRBV21-1|-
TGTGCCAGCAGCACGCGACAGGGCAGAGGAGAGACCCAGTACTTC
CASSTRQGRGETQYF
>once|TRBJ1-1|TRBV29-1|-
TGCAGCGTTGAAGGTCTCATGAACACTGAAGCTTTCTTT
CSVEGLMNTEAFF